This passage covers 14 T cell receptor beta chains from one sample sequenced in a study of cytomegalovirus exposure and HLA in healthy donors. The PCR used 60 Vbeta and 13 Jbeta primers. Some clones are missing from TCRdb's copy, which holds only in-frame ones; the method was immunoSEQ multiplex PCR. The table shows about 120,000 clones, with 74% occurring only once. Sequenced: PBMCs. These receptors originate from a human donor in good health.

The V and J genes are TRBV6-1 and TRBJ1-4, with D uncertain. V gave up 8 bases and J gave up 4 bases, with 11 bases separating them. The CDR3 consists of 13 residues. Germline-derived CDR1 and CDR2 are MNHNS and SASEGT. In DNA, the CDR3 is TGTGCCAGCCGGAGAGCGGATAATGAAAAACTGTTTTTT. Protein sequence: CASRRADNEKLFF.

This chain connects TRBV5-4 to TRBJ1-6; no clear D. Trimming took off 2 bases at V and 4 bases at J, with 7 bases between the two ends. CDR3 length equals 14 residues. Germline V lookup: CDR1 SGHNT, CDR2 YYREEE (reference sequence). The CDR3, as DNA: TGTGCCAGCAGCTTAGAACTTTATAATTCACCCCTCCACTTT. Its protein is CASSLELYNSPLHF.

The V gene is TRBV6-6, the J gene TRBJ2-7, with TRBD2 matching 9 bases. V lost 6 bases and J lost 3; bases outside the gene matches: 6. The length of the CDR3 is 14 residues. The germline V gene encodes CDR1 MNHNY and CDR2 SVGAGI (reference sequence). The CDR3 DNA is TGTGCCAGCAGCCCGGGACTAGCAAGCTACGAGCAGTACTTC. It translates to CASSPGLASYEQYF.

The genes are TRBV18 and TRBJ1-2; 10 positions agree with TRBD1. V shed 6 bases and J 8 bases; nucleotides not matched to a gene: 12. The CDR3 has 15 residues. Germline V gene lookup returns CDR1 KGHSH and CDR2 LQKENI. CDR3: CASSQNRDRGEGYTF. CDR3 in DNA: TGTGCCAGCTCTCAGAACCGGGACAGGGGTGAAGGCTACACCTTC.

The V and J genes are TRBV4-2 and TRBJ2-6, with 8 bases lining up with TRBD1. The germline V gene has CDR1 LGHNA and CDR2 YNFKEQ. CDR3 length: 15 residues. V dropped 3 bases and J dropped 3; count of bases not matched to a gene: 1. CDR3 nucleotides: TGTGCCAGCAGCCAGACAGGGGTTGGGGCCAACGTCCTGACTTTC. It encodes CASSQTGVGANVLTF.

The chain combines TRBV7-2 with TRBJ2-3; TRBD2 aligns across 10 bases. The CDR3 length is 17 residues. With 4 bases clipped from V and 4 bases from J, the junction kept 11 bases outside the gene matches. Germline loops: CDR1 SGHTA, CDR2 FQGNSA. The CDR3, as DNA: TGTGCCAGCAGCTCATCTTTGCCTAGCGGGGGACCAGATACGCAGTATTTT. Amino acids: CASSSSLPSGGPDTQYF.

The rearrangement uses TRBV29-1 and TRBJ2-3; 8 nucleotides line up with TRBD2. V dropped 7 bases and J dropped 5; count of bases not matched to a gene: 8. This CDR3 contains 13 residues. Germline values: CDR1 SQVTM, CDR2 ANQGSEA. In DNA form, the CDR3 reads TGCAGCGCCGGACTAGCAGTGCAAGATACGCAGTATTTT. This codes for CSAGLAVQDTQYF.

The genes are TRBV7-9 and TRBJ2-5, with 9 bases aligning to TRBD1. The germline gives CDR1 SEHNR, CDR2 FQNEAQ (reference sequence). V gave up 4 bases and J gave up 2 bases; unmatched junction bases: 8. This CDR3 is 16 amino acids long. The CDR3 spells CASSSTDRGYQETQYF. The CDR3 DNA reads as TGTGCCAGCAGCTCAACAGACAGGGGGTATCAAGAGACCCAGTACTTC.

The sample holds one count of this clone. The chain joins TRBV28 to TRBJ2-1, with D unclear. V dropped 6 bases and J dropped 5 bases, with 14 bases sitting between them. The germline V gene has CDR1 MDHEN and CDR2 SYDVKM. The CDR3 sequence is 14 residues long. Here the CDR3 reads CASSLSYNDNEQFF. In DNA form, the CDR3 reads TGTGCCAGCAGCCTATCCTATAATGACAATGAGCAGTTCTTC.

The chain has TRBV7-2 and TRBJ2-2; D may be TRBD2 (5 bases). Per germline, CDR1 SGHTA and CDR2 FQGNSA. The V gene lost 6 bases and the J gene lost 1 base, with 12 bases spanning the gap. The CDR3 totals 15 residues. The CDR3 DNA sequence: TGTGCCAGCAGAAAATCAGCGGTGAACACCGGGGAGCTGTTTTTT. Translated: CASRKSAVNTGELFF.

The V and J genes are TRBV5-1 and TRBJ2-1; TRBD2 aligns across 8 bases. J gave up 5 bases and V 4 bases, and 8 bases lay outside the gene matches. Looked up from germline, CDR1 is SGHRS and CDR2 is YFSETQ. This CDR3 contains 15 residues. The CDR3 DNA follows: TGCGCCAGCAGCCAGGAGGGGACTAGTAACAATGAGCAGTTCTTC. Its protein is CASSQEGTSNNEQFF. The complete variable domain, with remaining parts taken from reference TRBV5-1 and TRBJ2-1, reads KAGVTQTPRYLIKTRGQQVTLSCSPISGHRSVSWYQQTPGQGLQFLFEYFSETQRNKGNFPGRFSGRQFSNSRSEMNVSTLELGDSALYLCASSQEGTSNNEQFFGPGTRLTVL.

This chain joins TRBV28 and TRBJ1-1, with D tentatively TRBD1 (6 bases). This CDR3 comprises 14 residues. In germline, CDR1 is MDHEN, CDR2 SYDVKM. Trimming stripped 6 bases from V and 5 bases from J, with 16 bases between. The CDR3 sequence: CASRSGGAGTEAFF. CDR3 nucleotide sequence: TGTGCCAGCAGGTCCGGGGGGGCCGGGACTGAAGCTTTCTTT.

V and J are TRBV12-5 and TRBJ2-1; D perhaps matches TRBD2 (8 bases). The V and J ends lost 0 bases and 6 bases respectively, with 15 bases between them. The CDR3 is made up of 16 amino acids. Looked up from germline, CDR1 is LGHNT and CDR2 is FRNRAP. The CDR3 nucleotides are TGTGCTAGTGGTTTGGTAGTCCGGGAGGGGGCCAATGAGCAGTTCTTC. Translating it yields CASGLVVREGANEQFF.

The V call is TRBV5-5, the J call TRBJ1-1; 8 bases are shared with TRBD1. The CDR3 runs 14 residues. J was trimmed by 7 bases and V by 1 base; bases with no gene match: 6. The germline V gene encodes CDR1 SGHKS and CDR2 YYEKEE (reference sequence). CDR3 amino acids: CASSLTGGKFEAFF. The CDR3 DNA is TGTGCCAGCAGCTTGACAGGGGGGAAGTTTGAAGCTTTCTTT.